What follows are 12 T cell receptor beta chains derived from one specimen sequenced in a study of CD4 T cells in relation to SARS-CoV-2 and coronaviruses. Unexposed donor CD4+ T cells date from 2011-2018, before the COVID-19 pandemic. CD4+ T cells were isolated from the cells after 10 days of culture. Clones were read by immunoSEQ multiplex PCR, and TCRdb kept only the in-frame ones, dropping some. This sample carries 25,000 or so clones, roughly 82% of them seen once, and the ten largest clones take about 15%. No antigen has been assigned to these receptors. Material for sequencing was CD4+ T cells from PBMCs, cultured in vitro. These receptors came from a human donor in good health.

The chain carries TRBV7-2 and TRBJ1-2; TRBD1 agrees at 7 bases. The length of the CDR3 is 14 residues. Germline loops: CDR1 SGHTA, CDR2 FQGNSA. J was trimmed by 10 bases and V by 5 bases; bases with no gene match: 13. CDR3 in amino acids: CASSVERTGGYYTF. The CDR3 DNA sequence: TGTGCCAGCAGCGTGGAACGGACAGGAGGGTACTACACCTTC.

The chain combines TRBV27 with TRBJ1-4; no reliable D call. Germline V lookup: CDR1 MNHEY, CDR2 SMNVEV (reference sequence). This CDR3 region has 16 residues. V lost 6 bases and J lost 5, with 19 bases in between. CDR3 in amino acids: CASSSSPFLGNEKLFF. DNA of the CDR3: TGTGCCAGCAGCTCCAGCCCCTTCCTCGGAAATGAAAAACTGTTTTTT.

V is TRBV6-2 or TRBV6-3 and J is TRBJ2-7; 7 bases fit TRBD2. The CDR3 covers 16 residues. V was pared by 2 bases and J by 2 bases, with 9 bases of the junction left unmatched. Germline CDR1 reads MNHEY; CDR2 reads SVGEGT. CDR3 nucleotide sequence: TGTGCCAGCAGTTACGGGAGGCGGGAGAGAGCCTACGAGCAGTACTTC. It translates to CASSYGRRERAYEQYF.

CDR3 residues: CASSPFSGNNENEQFF. CDR3 bases: TGTGCCAGCTCACCATTTAGCGGGAATAATGAGAATGAGCAGTTCTTC. J is TRBJ2-1 and V is TRBV18; 8 nucleotides line up with TRBD2. Per the germline V gene, CDR1 is KGHSH and CDR2 is LQKENI. V shed 2 bases and J 7 bases; nucleotides not matched to a gene: 10. This CDR3 has 16 amino acids.

This chain uses TRBV5-4 with TRBJ2-2, with D perhaps assigned TRBD1 or TRBD2 (6 bases each). In germline, CDR1 is SGHNT, CDR2 YYREEE (reference sequence). V lost 0 bases to trimming and J lost 7 bases, with 16 bases between them. The CDR3 totals 16 residues. CDR3 in DNA: TGTGCCAGCAGCTTGGTGGGGGGCGAAAGAATCGGGGAGCTGTTTTTT. Translation: CASSLVGGERIGELFF.

V is TRBV9 and J is TRBJ2-5; 8 bases agree with TRBD2. The ends lost 0 bases at V and 4 bases at J; junction bases unmatched: 8. There are 16 residues in the CDR3. The V gene's germline CDR1 is SGDLS and CDR2 YYNGEE. CDR3 DNA sequence: TGTGCCAGCAGCGTAGAGCCCGGTCTAGCGGGAGAGACCCAGTACTTC. Translated: CASSVEPGLAGETQYF. The whole variable domain, remainder taken from reference TRBV9 and TRBJ2-5, is DSGVTQTPKHLITATGQRVTLRCSPRSGDLSVYWYQQSLDQGLQFLIQYYNGEERAKGNILERFSAQQFPDLHSELNLSSLELGDSALYFCASSVEPGLAGETQYFGPGTRLLVL.

The table lists this clone with a few counts. CDR3 in amino acids: CASSQRDRVNEKLFF. In DNA form, the CDR3 reads TGCGCCAGCAGCCAAAGGGACAGGGTTAATGAAAAACTGTTTTTT. This rearrangement joins TRBV4-1 to TRBJ1-4; 9 positions match TRBD1. The germline gives CDR1 MGHRA, CDR2 YSYEKL. The CDR3 runs 15 residues. V shed 2 bases and J 4 bases; nucleotides not matched to a gene: 2.

The chain combines TRBV19 with TRBJ2-1, with 8 bases lining up with TRBD2. Germline CDR1 reads LNHDA; CDR2 reads SQIVND (reference sequence). The J segment lost 5 bases and the V segment lost 5 bases, leaving 8 bases of the junction unmatched. The CDR3 spans 15 residues. The CDR3: CASSSGSGTHNEQFF. CDR3 nucleotide sequence: TGTGCCAGTAGTTCGGGTAGCGGGACACACAATGAGCAGTTCTTC.

The rearrangement links TRBV13 to TRBJ1-2; 8 bases map to TRBD1. The junction had 5 bases not matched to a gene; V was cut back by 5 bases and J by 3 bases. CDR1 is PRHDT, CDR2 FYEKMQ, per germline (reference sequence). CDR3 length: 14 amino acids. CDR3 sequence reads: CASSHGQGDYGYTF. CDR3 in DNA: TGTGCCAGCAGCCACGGACAGGGCGACTATGGCTACACCTTC.

This chain connects TRBV14 to TRBJ1-1; D is unresolved. The CDR3 totals 12 residues. V lost 1 base and J 13 bases, leaving 13 bases between the germline ends. CDR1 and CDR2 (germline): SGHDN, FVKESK. CDR3 amino acids: CASSQGDGGIFF. The CDR3 DNA is TGTGCCAGCAGCCAAGGAGATGGAGGTATTTTCTTT.

This clone was seen once. The chain has TRBV4-1 and TRBJ2-4, with D possibly TRBD1 on 6 matching bases. Germline V lookup: CDR1 MGHRA, CDR2 YSYEKL. V lost 1 base, J lost 4 bases, and 20 bases lay in between. This CDR3 is built from 18 residues. The DNA for the CDR3 is TGCGCCAGCAGCCAAGGGCCCCCCAGGGGATTGGCAAAAAACATTCAGTACTTC. Translation gives CASSQGPPRGLAKNIQYF.

This clone has only one observation. The chain recombines TRBV3-1 (or the pseudogene TRBV3-2) with TRBJ2-3; the D is unclear. CDR3 size: 13 residues. V was pared by 0 bases and J by 5 bases, with 6 bases between. Germline CDR1 reads LGHDT; CDR2 reads YNNKEL (reference sequence). The DNA for the CDR3 is TGTGCCAGCAGCCAAGATAGAGGAGATACGCAGTATTTT. Translating gives CASSQDRGDTQYF.